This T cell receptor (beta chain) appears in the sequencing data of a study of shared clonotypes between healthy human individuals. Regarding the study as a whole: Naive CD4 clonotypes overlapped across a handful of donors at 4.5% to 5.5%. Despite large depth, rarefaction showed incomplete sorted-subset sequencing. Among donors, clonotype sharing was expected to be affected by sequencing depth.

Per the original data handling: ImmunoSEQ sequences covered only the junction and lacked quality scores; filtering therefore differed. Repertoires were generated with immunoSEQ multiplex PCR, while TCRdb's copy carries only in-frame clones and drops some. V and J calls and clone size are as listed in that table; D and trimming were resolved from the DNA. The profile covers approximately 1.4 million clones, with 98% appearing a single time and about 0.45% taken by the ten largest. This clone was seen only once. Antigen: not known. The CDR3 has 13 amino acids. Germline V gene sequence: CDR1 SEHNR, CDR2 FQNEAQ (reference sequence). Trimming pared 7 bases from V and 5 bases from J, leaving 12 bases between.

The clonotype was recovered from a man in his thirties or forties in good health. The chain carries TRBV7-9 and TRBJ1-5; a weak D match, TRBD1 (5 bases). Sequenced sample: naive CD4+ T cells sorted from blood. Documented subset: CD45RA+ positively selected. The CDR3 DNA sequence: TGTGCCAGCAACTCAGGGTTCCATCAGCCCCAGCATTTT. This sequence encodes CASNSGFHQPQHF. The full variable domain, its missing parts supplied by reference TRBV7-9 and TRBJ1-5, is DTGVSQNPRHKITKRGQNVTFRCDPISEHNRLYWYRQTLGQGPEFLTYFQNEAQLEKSRLLSDRFSAERPKGSFSTLEIQRTEQGDSAMYLCASNSGFHQPQHFGDGTRLSIL.